The T cell receptor beta chain under discussion was sequenced for a study of human CD4 T cells and Enterobacteriaceae. CDR1 is SGHTA, CDR2 FQGTGA, per germline. Trimming removed 1 base from V and 4 bases from J, with 14 bases in between. This CDR3 region has 15 residues. Deep-level sequencing, detecting one cell in 200,000, covered ex vivo memory CD4+. Libraries were prepared by immunoSEQ multiplex PCR; TCRdb keeps only in-frame clonotypes and omits some of them. The sample records 25,000 to 30,000 clones, roughly 80% being singletons. Memory CD4+ T cells were sorted as all CD4+ cells except CD45RA+CCR7+CD95- naive cells, over 95% pure. This clone was detected a few times.

The V call is TRBV7-3, the J call TRBJ2-7; a possible D gene is TRBD1 (5 bases). The TCR originated in a human donor in good health. The sample was memory CD4+ T cells from blood. The CDR3 DNA reads TGTGCCAGCAGCTTAAATCCAGGGCTTGGTTACGAGCAGTACTTC. It translates to CASSLNPGLGYEQYF. The variable domain in full, with the rest retrieved from reference TRBV7-3 and TRBJ2-7, is GAGVSQTPSNKVTEKGKYVELRCDPISGHTALYWYRQSLGQGPEFLIYFQGTGAADDSGLPNDRFFAVRPEGSVSTLKIQRTERGDSAVYLCASSLNPGLGYEQYFGPGTRLTVT.